This T cell receptor (beta chain) originates from a study of cytomegalovirus exposure and HLA in healthy donors. Study-wide background: Earlier, approximately 190 million T cells were analyzed, and some 120 million unique TCR beta sequences were found among them.

Trimming cost V 3 bases and J 8 bases; bases outside gene matches: 17. Germline V gene sequence: CDR1 SGDLS, CDR2 YYNGEE. CDR3 length: 17 amino acids. To note about this clone: Its target is unknown.

General study points: Reportedly, a later analysis found an Asian-associated ancestry cluster had fewer N-insertions than the approximately 700-donor mean.

Researchers ran the PCR with 60 Vbeta and 13 Jbeta primers. The repertoire was sequenced with immunoSEQ multiplex PCR; TCRdb's copy has only in-frame clones and lacks some. The top ten clones hold 1% of a sample with about 180,000 clones, just under 80% of them seen once. The chain is built from TRBV9 and TRBJ1-2; 9 bases fit TRBD1. Material: PBMCs. This receptor was taken from a woman aged 50 to 60 in good health and CMV-seropositive. The CDR3, as DNA: TGTGCCAGCAGCGGACCGGGACAGGGATTCCAGAGAGGAGGCTACACCTTC. It translates to CASSGPGQGFQRGGYTF. The full variable domain, in which reference TRBV9 and TRBJ1-2 provide the parts outside the CDR3, is DSGVTQTPKHLITATGQRVTLRCSPRSGDLSVYWYQQSLDQGLQFLIQYYNGEERAKGNILERFSAQQFPDLHSELNLSSLELGDSALYFCASSGPGQGFQRGGYTFGSGTRLTVV.